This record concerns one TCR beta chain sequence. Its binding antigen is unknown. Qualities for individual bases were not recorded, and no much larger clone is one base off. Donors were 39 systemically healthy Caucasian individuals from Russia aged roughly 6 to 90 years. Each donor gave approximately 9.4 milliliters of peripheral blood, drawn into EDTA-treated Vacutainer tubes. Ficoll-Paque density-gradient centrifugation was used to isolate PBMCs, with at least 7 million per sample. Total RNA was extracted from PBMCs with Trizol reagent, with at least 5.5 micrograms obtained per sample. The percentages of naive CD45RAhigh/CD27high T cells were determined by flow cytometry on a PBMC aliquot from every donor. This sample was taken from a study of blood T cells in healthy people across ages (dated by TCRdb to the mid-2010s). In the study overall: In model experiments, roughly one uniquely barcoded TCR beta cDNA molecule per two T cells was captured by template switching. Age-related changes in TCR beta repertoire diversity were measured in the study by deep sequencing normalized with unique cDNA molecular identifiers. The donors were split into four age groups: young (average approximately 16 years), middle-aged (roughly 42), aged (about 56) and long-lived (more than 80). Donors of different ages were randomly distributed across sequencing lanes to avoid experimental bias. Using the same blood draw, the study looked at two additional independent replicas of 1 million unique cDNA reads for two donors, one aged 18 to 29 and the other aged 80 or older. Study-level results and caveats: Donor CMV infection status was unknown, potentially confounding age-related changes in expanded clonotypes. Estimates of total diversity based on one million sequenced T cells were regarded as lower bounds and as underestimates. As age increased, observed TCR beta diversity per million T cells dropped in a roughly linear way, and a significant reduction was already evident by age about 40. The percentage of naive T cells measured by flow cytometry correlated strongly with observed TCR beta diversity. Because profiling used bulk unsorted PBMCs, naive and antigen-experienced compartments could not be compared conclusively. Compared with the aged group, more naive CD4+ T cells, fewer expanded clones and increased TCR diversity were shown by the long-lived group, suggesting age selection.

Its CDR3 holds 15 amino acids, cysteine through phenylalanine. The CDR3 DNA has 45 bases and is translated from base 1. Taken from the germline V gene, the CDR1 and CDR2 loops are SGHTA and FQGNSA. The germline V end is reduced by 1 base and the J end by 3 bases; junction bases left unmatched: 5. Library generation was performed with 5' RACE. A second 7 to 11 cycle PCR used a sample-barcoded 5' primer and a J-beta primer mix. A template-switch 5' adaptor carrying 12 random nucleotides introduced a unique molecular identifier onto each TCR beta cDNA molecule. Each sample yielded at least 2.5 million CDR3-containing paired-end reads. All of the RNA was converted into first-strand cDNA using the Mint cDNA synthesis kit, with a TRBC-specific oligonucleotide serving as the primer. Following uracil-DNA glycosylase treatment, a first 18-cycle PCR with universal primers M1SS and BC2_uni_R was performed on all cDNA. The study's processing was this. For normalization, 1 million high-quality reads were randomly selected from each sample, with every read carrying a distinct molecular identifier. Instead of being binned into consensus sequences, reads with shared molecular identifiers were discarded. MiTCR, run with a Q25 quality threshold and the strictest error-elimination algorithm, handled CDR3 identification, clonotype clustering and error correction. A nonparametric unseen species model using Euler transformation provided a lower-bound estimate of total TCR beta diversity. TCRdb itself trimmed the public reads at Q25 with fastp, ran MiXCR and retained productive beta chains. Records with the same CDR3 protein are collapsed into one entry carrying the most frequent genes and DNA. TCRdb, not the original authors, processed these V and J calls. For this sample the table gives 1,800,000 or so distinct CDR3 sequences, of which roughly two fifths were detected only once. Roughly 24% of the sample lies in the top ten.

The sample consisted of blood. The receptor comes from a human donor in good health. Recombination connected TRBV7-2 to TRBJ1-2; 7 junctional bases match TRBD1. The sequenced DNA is TGTGCCAGCAGCTTAGTAACAGGGGAATACTATGGCTACACCTTC. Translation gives CASSLVTGEYYGYTF.